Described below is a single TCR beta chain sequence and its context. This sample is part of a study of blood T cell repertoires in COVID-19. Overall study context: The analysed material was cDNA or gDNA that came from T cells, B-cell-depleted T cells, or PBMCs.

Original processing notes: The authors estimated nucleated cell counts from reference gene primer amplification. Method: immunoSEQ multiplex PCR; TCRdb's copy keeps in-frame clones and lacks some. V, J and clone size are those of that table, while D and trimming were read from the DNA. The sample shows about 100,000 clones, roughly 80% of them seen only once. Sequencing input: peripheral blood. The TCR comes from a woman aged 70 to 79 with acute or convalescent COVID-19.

The CDR3 nucleotides read TGTGCCAGCTCAGCTACTAGGTCCACTGAAGCTTTCTTT. Its protein is CASSATRSTEAFF. The chain uses TRBV18 and TRBJ1-1; no clear D gene. Looked up from germline, CDR1 is KGHSH and CDR2 is LQKENI. Trimming pared 5 bases from V and 4 bases from J, leaving 11 bases between. The CDR3 is made up of 13 amino acids. Complete variable domain (other parts from reference TRBV18 and TRBJ1-1): NAGVMQNPRHLVRRRGQEARLRCSPMKGHSHVYWYRQLPEEGLKFMVYLQKENIIDESGMPKERFSAEFPKEGPSILRIQQVVRGDSAAYFCASSATRSTEAFFGQGTRLTVV.